The 28 T cell receptor beta chains reported below all come from one sample, sequenced in a study of T cells in Graves' hyperthyroidism and ophthalmopathy. TCR beta CDR3 sequences were amplified from RNA transcripts. HTBI primers were the set used in a first-round RT-PCR of the TCR CDR3. MiXCR, run by TCRdb on the multiplex PCR reads, gives a single entry per CDR3 protein. The sample comprises more than 75,000 distinct CDR3 sequences, around 50% of which are singletons, and about 25% rests with the top ten. The sequencing sample was made of blood. The receptor source for this set is a woman aged 40 to 49 with Graves' hyperthyroidism.

This clonotype was seen ten or more times. The chain is built from TRBV24-1 and TRBJ2-7, with 10 bases matching TRBD1. J gave up 2 bases and V 7 bases, and 7 bases lay outside the gene matches. Per the germline V gene, CDR1 is KGHDR and CDR2 is SFDVKD. The CDR3 runs to 15 residues. DNA of the CDR3: TGTGCCACCAGCCCCGGGACAGGGGCCACCTACGAGCAGTACTTC. This encodes CATSPGTGATYEQYF.

This clonotype was seen many times. CDR3 DNA sequence: TGTGCCAGCAGCCAAGATACGGCGGTGATCTCTGGAAACACCATATATTTT. Encoded protein: CASSQDTAVISGNTIYF. The rearrangement links TRBV14 to TRBJ1-3; D uncertain. Germline CDR1 is SGHDN and CDR2 is FVKESK. Trimming shortened V by 0 bases and J by 0 bases, and 12 bases separated the two germline ends. The CDR3 has 17 amino acids.

The chain is built from TRBV10-3 and TRBJ2-7; 11 bases map to TRBD2. V shed 4 bases, J shed 6 bases, and the junction held 8 bases outside the gene matches. The germline gives CDR1 ENHRY, CDR2 SYGVKD. This CDR3 contains 15 residues. The CDR3, as DNA: TGTGCCATCAGTGGCCCCGGGACTAGCGGTTCCGAGCAGTACTTC. It codes for CAISGPGTSGSEQYF.

This clonotype was detected only a few times. This chain links TRBV2 with TRBJ2-1; the D is unclear. V lost 1 base and J lost 2, with 3 bases in between. Germline V gives CDR1 SNHLY, CDR2 FYNNEI. CDR3 length: 13 residues. The DNA for the CDR3 is TGTGCCAGCAGTGAAGGGACCTACAATGAGCAGTTCTTC. Amino acid sequence: CASSEGTYNEQFF.

Note on this clonotype: The junction differs from germline at one of its ends, possibly a read error. The chain recombines TRBV29-1 with TRBJ2-7; 8 positions match TRBD1. Looked up from germline, CDR1 is SQVTM and CDR2 is ANQGSEA. This CDR3 region has 13 residues. CDR3 nucleotides: TGCGGCGTTGAAAAAGGACAGGGCCACGAGCGGTACTTC. It is translated as CGVEKGQGHERYF.

This rearrangement joins TRBV7-2 to TRBJ1-6, with D possibly matching TRBD1 (6 bases). Looked up from germline, CDR1 is SGHTA and CDR2 is FQGNSA. The V end was cut by 4 bases, the J end by 5 bases, with 9 bases between. CDR3 size: 14 residues. This CDR3 is CASSSQGHNSPLHF. The CDR3 region has the DNA TGTGCCAGCAGCTCACAGGGTCATAATTCACCCCTCCACTTT.

This rearrangement joins TRBV20-1 to TRBJ1-6, with 8 bases matching TRBD1. Germline V gene lookup returns CDR1 DFQATT and CDR2 SNEGSKA (reference sequence). The CDR3 is 14 residues long. V shed 0 bases and J 9 bases; nucleotides not matched to a gene: 4. For the CDR3, the DNA is TGCAGTGCTAGAGATACGCAGGGGGCTTCACCCCTCCACTTT. Its protein is CSARDTQGASPLHF.

This clonotype has at least ten counts. V and J are TRBV19 and TRBJ2-2; a weak D match, TRBD1 (6 bases). The CDR3 is 12 residues long. CDR1 LNHDA and CDR2 SQIVND come from the germline V gene (reference sequence). Trimming took off 4 bases at V and 6 bases at J, with 6 bases between the two ends. CDR3 protein: CASSRGPGELFF. As DNA, the CDR3 is TGTGCCAGTAGTAGGGGGCCCGGGGAGCTGTTTTTT.

This clonotype was recorded at least ten times. This sequence joins TRBV7-3 and TRBJ2-3, with D maybe TRBD1 (5 bases). The V gene lost 0 bases and the J gene lost 3 bases, with 7 bases spanning the gap. Looked up from germline, CDR1 is SGHTA and CDR2 is FQGTGA. CDR3 length equals 14 residues. The CDR3 nucleotides are TGTGCCAGCAGCTTAACCAGGGTTACAGATACGCAGTATTTT. It codes for CASSLTRVTDTQYF.

Details on this clonotype: One base away lies a much larger clone, so this may be a sequencing read error. The V and J genes are TRBV5-1 and TRBJ2-6; 8 bases agree with TRBD1. Germline CDR1 and CDR2: SGHRS and YFSETQ. With 1 base clipped from V and 0 bases from J, the junction kept 9 bases outside the gene matches. The CDR3 contains 19 residues. The CDR3 DNA reads TGCGCCAGCAGCTTGCCCGGGACAGGTAGTCTCTCTGGGGCCAACGTCCTGACTTTC. This codes for CASSLPGTGSLSGANVLTF.

As regards this clonotype: One end of the junction does not line up with germline, which may come from a read error. This chain uses TRBV7-2 with TRBJ2-6, with D unresolved. The CDR3 sequence is 13 residues long. Germline V lookup: CDR1 SGHTA, CDR2 FQGNSA. Written as DNA, the CDR3 is TGTGCCAGCAGCCCCGACGGCTGGATCACTGAAGCTTTC. This codes for CASSPDGWITEAF.

This rearrangement joins TRBV7-2 to TRBJ1-1; 8 bases line up with TRBD1. The V segment lost 4 bases and the J segment 11 bases; nucleotides outside the gene matches: 6. The CDR3 sequence is 12 residues long. Germline V gives CDR1 SGHTA, CDR2 FQGNSA. CDR3 region: CASSYRGRVAFF. DNA for the CDR3: TGTGCCAGCAGCTACAGGGGGAGGGTGGCTTTCTTT.

The chain links TRBV9 to TRBJ2-2; no clear D gene. The CDR3 has 14 amino acids. Germline-derived CDR1 and CDR2 are SGDLS and YYNGEE. V was trimmed by 7 bases and J by 3 bases, leaving 13 bases between them. The CDR3 here is CASSPLDDTGELFF. The CDR3 region has the DNA TGTGCCAGCTCACCCCTGGATGACACCGGGGAGCTGTTTTTT.

This clonotype was recorded once. The chain uses TRBV7-2 and TRBJ2-7; TRBD2 agrees at 9 bases. Germline lookup yields CDR1 SGHTA and CDR2 FQGNSA. After removal of 5 bases from V and 2 bases from J, the junction contained 7 bases not matched to a gene. The CDR3 runs to 15 residues. The CDR3 region has the DNA TGTGCCAGCAGCCATGGACTAGCGCCGACCTACGAGCAGTACTTC. Translated, it gives CASSHGLAPTYEQYF.

This clonotype came up many times. The rearrangement uses TRBV20-1 and TRBJ2-7; the match to TRBD2 covers 7 bases. CDR3 size: 15 residues. Per the germline V gene, CDR1 is DFQATT and CDR2 is SNEGSKA (reference sequence). Germline trimming cut 6 bases from V and 0 bases from J; bases unmatched to any gene: 11. The CDR3 spells CSAPRMGGPSYEQYF. The DNA of the CDR3 is TGCAGTGCACCCCGGATGGGAGGGCCCTCCTACGAGCAGTACTTC.

The V gene is TRBV25-1, the J gene TRBJ1-1; TRBD1 matches at 7 bases. V trimming: 11 bases; J trimming: 0 bases; junction bases outside the gene matches: 12. The CDR3 has 15 residues. CDR1 MGHDK and CDR2 SYGVNS come from the germline V gene. The CDR3 is CAPTLPGQMNTEAFF. The CDR3 DNA is TGTGCCCCTACCCTCCCGGGACAGATGAACACTGAAGCTTTCTTT.

The rearrangement uses TRBV20-1 and TRBJ2-1, with 7 bases aligning to TRBD1. Germline loops: CDR1 DFQATT, CDR2 SNEGSKA (reference sequence). The CDR3 consists of 14 residues. V was pared by 1 base and J by 7 bases, with 7 bases of the junction left unmatched. For the CDR3, the DNA is TGCAGTGCTAGAGTTAAGGGGGCGCGGAATGAGCAGTTCTTC. Translating it yields CSARVKGARNEQFF.

This clonotype was seen many times. This sequence joins TRBV10-2 and TRBJ1-1; the D is unclear. Trimming took 0 bases from V and 9 from J, leaving 2 bases between them. Per germline, CDR1 WSHSY and CDR2 SAAADI. This CDR3 spans 10 amino acids. The CDR3 coding sequence is TGCGCCAGCAGTGAGTCGAAAGCTTTCTTT. It translates to CASSESKAFF.

The CDR3 region is CSATTEYGYTF. The CDR3 bases are TGCAGTGCTACAACGGAGTATGGCTACACCTTC. The chain employs TRBV20-1 and TRBJ1-2; D not resolved. Germline lookup yields CDR1 DFQATT and CDR2 SNEGSKA (reference sequence). CDR3 length: 11 residues. V lost 4 bases and J lost 5, with 8 bases in between.

The CDR3 spells CASSDGLGQGFRTQYF. The CDR3 DNA follows: TGTGCCAGCAGTGATGGGTTGGGACAGGGATTTAGGACCCAGTACTTC. The chain uses TRBV2 and TRBJ2-5; the match to TRBD1 covers 9 bases. The CDR3 sequence is 16 residues long. V lost 3 bases, J lost 7 bases, and 12 bases stayed unmatched. CDR1 SNHLY and CDR2 FYNNEI come from the germline V gene.

This clonotype was observed at least ten times. The CDR3 spells CASSPQQGANYGYTF. CDR3 coding DNA: TGTGCCAGCAGCCCGCAGCAGGGGGCGAACTATGGCTACACCTTC. V usage is TRBV7-6 and J usage is TRBJ1-2; 8 bases align to TRBD1. The germline CDR1 and CDR2 sequences are SGHVS and FNYEAQ. V lost 5 bases and J lost 2; bases outside the gene matches: 7. The CDR3 runs 15 residues.

The V and J genes are TRBV10-3 and TRBJ1-6; D gene ambiguous. V was pared by 6 bases and J by 0 bases, with 0 bases between. This CDR3 has 12 residues. The germline V gene encodes CDR1 ENHRY and CDR2 SYGVKD. CDR3 protein: CAISSYNSPLHF. In DNA, the CDR3 is TGTGCCATCAGCTCCTATAATTCACCCCTCCACTTT.

This chain uses TRBV29-1 with TRBJ1-2; TRBD1 matches at 7 bases. The CDR3 has 10 residues. Germline V gene lookup returns CDR1 SQVTM and CDR2 ANQGSEA. After removal of 6 bases from V and 8 bases from J, the junction contained 3 bases not matched to a gene. CDR3 bases: TGCAGCGTGGAGACAGGGGGCTACACCTTC. Its translation: CSVETGGYTF.

Concerning this clonotype itself: A much larger clone differs by one base, so this may be a read error. This chain joins TRBV2 and TRBJ2-3; D unresolved. Germline CDR1 SNHLY, CDR2 FYNNEI. This CDR3 region has 13 residues. The CDR3, as DNA: TGTGCCAGCAGTTGGTATATCACAGATACGCTGTATTTT. It yields the protein CASSWYITDTLYF.

Ten or more counts support this clonotype. The J gene is TRBJ2-2, the V gene TRBV19, with D possibly TRBD1 on 5 matching bases. The CDR3 length is 14 residues. The germline gives CDR1 LNHDA, CDR2 SQIVND (reference sequence). The ends were cut back, 5 bases at V and 2 bases at J, with 9 bases in the middle. CDR3 nucleotides: TGTGCCAGTAGTTCCGGACACAACACCGGGGAGCTGTTTTTT. This codes for CASSSGHNTGELFF.

This clonotype was seen repeatedly, ten times or more. The J gene is TRBJ1-1, the V gene TRBV27; no firm D call. V was shortened by 3 bases and J by 5 bases, with 10 bases between the two germline ends. The length of the CDR3 is 13 residues. Germline V gene data show CDR1 as MNHEY and CDR2 as SMNVEV (reference sequence). CDR3 nucleotides: TGTGCCAGCAGTTTCTCTGGCGGGACTGAAGCTTTCTTT. This gives the protein CASSFSGGTEAFF.

The gene calls are TRBV29-1 and TRBJ2-6; possibly TRBD2 for D (5 bases). CDR3 length: 15 amino acids. Per germline, CDR1 SQVTM and CDR2 ANQGSEA. Trimming took 6 bases from V and 0 from J, leaving 12 bases between them. The CDR3 sequence: CSVEDPDSGANVLTF. CDR3 nucleotides: TGCAGCGTGGAGGATCCGGACTCTGGGGCCAACGTCCTGACTTTC.

The rearrangement joins TRBV7-9 to TRBJ2-1, with 7 bases that match TRBD1. V lost 5 bases and J lost 7; bases outside the gene matches: 8. The CDR3 length is 14 residues. Germline CDR1 is SEHNR and CDR2 is FQNEAQ (reference sequence). CDR3 bases: TGTGCCAGCAGCCAAGACAGGGAGAGGAATGAGCAGTTCTTC. Protein product: CASSQDRERNEQFF.